The 26 T cell receptor beta chains reported below all come from one sample, sequenced in a study of response to subunit inactivated influenza vaccine. MiXCR, applied by TCRdb to the RT-PCR reads, yields one record per CDR3 protein. The sample shows about 700,000 distinct CDR3 sequences, approximately 14% of them seen only once. The sequencing here drew on PBMCs from blood, taken roughly 2 weeks before vaccination. The origin of the receptors is a man aged 45-60 years who received an inactivated influenza vaccine.

DNA for the CDR3: TGCGCCAGCAGCCAGGGACTAGCGGAGGGGGAGCAGTACTTC. Amino acid sequence: CASSQGLAEGEQYF. J is TRBJ2-7 and V is TRBV4-3, with 11 bases identical to TRBD2. Germline CDR1 and CDR2: LGHNA and YSLEER. The CDR3 runs to 14 residues. The V and J ends lost 3 bases and 7 bases, in that order; junction bases with no gene match: 5.

Many counts were recorded for this clonotype. This chain links TRBV20-1 with TRBJ1-5; no firm D call. The CDR3 sequence is 13 residues long. The V end was cut by 1 base, the J end by 3 bases, with 7 bases between. Germline V lookup: CDR1 DFQATT, CDR2 SNEGSKA (reference sequence). DNA for the CDR3: TGCAGTGCTAGAGGGCCATCCAATCAGCCCCAGCATTTT. Translated, it gives CSARGPSNQPQHF.

V and J are TRBV7-6 and TRBJ2-7; D possibly matches TRBD1 or TRBD2 (5 bases each). This CDR3 is built from 15 residues. V was clipped by 5 bases and J by 3 bases, with 17 bases between them. The V gene's germline CDR1 is SGHVS and CDR2 FNYEAQ. The CDR3, as DNA: TGTGCCAGCAGCCCCGGGACCTCTCACTTCTACGAGCAGTACTTC. The encoded protein is CASSPGTSHFYEQYF.

This clonotype has just a few counts. The J gene is TRBJ2-1, the V gene TRBV5-1; 10 bases are shared with TRBD1. Germline V gives CDR1 SGHRS, CDR2 YFSETQ. The CDR3 spans 14 residues. Trimming took 4 bases from V and 9 from J; bases not matched to a gene: 7. The CDR3 bases are TGCGCCAGCAGCCTCCGGGACAGGGGAAGTGAGCAGTTCTTC. This encodes CASSLRDRGSEQFF.

The chain combines TRBV4-3 with TRBJ2-1, with 9 bases lining up with TRBD2. J gave up 8 bases and V 4 bases, and 3 bases lay outside the gene matches. The CDR3 length is 13 residues. Per germline, CDR1 LGHNA and CDR2 YSLEER. CDR3 sequence (DNA): TGCGCCAGCAGCCGGGGACTAGCCCATGAGCAGTTCTTC. Translating it yields CASSRGLAHEQFF.

Only a few counts were recorded for this clonotype. The gene calls are TRBV20-1 and TRBJ1-1; D unclear. The length of the CDR3 is 13 residues. V was trimmed by 0 bases and J by 1 base, leaving 6 bases between them. Germline V CDR1 and CDR2: DFQATT, SNEGSKA (reference sequence). CDR3 bases: TGCAGTGCTAGAGATCGAACGAACACTGAAGCTTTCTTT. Protein product: CSARDRTNTEAFF.

This clonotype was recorded a few times. This rearrangement joins TRBV11-2 to TRBJ2-1; 13 bases are a match to TRBD2. The germline gives CDR1 SGHAT, CDR2 FQNNGV. The CDR3 covers 16 residues. Trimming cost V 6 bases and J 6 bases; bases outside gene matches: 8. The CDR3 bases are TGTGCCAGCAGAAAACTAGCGGGAGGGCCGGGCAATGAGCAGTTCTTC. It encodes CASRKLAGGPGNEQFF.

This clonotype was counted ten times or more. The chain recombines TRBV5-6 with TRBJ1-2; D is possibly TRBD1 (5 bases). Germline V gives CDR1 SGHDT, CDR2 YYEEEE. Trimming left V 3 bases short and J 4 bases short, with 13 bases between. The CDR3 spans 14 residues. The CDR3 spells CASSSLDTVYGYTF. The CDR3 coding sequence is TGTGCCAGCAGCTCCTTGGACACGGTCTATGGCTACACCTTC.

The chain couples TRBV2 to TRBJ2-1; D possibly corresponds to TRBD2 (5 bases). The germline V gene encodes CDR1 SNHLY and CDR2 FYNNEI. This CDR3 is 14 amino acids long. The ends were cut back, 2 bases at V and 8 bases at J, with 13 bases in the middle. The CDR3 here is CASSELVGADEQFF. CDR3 coding DNA: TGTGCCAGCAGTGAATTGGTGGGAGCCGATGAGCAGTTCTTC.

This clonotype was counted at least ten times. The chain couples TRBV20-1 to TRBJ2-1; 7 bases line up with TRBD1. The germline gives CDR1 DFQATT, CDR2 SNEGSKA (reference sequence). V trimming: 0 bases; J trimming: 2 bases; junction bases outside the gene matches: 1. The CDR3 extends over 14 amino acids. CDR3 in DNA: TGCAGTGCTAGAGAGGGACAGACCTACAATGAGCAGTTCTTC. Its protein product is CSAREGQTYNEQFF.

This chain uses TRBV4-3 with TRBJ2-1, with D tentatively TRBD1 (6 bases). Per germline, CDR1 LGHNA and CDR2 YSLEER. With 0 bases removed from V and 0 bases from J, the gap between germline ends came to 9 bases. The CDR3 consists of 16 residues. CDR3: CASSQEPRGSYNEQFF. The CDR3 DNA follows: TGCGCCAGCAGCCAAGAACCCAGGGGCTCCTACAATGAGCAGTTCTTC.

The chain links TRBV7-8 to TRBJ1-1; 7 bases match TRBD1. Germline assignment: CDR1 SGHVS and CDR2 FQNEAQ. J lost 3 bases, V lost 5 bases, and 9 bases had no gene match. This CDR3 is 15 amino acids long. Written as DNA, the CDR3 is TGTGCCAGCAGCCGACAGGGCCGGATGGACACTGAAGCTTTCTTT. This gives the protein CASSRQGRMDTEAFF.

This rearrangement joins TRBV7-9 to TRBJ1-5; TRBD1 might be the D (5 bases). Germline V gene sequence: CDR1 SEHNR, CDR2 FQNEAQ (reference sequence). V gave up 4 bases and J gave up 4 bases, with 17 bases separating them. The CDR3 loop spans 16 amino acids. This CDR3 reads CASSSITGTANQPQHF. The CDR3 DNA reads TGTGCCAGCAGCTCGATTACCGGGACTGCGAATCAGCCCCAGCATTTT.

This clonotype was found many times. The rearrangement uses TRBV10-3 and TRBJ2-2, with D uncertain. Trimming shortened V by 3 bases and J by 4 bases, and 15 bases separated the two germline ends. The V gene's germline CDR1 is ENHRY and CDR2 SYGVKD. The CDR3 sequence is 16 residues long. The CDR3 sequence: CAISEMGYSGTGELFF. The CDR3 bases are TGTGCCATCAGTGAAATGGGGTACTCCGGCACCGGGGAGCTGTTTTTT.

The chain joins TRBV5-1 to TRBJ2-5; TRBD2 matches at 8 bases. In germline, CDR1 is SGHRS, CDR2 YFSETQ. The junction had 5 bases not matched to a gene; V was cut back by 0 bases and J by 4 bases. CDR3 length: 15 residues. As DNA, the CDR3 is TGCGCCAGCAGCTTGGCCGCGGGGGGTTTAGAGACCCAGTACTTC. It translates to CASSLAAGGLETQYF.

The rearrangement uses TRBV4-1 and TRBJ2-2; TRBD2 matches 14 bases. Trimming took 2 bases from V and 2 from J; bases not matched to a gene: 4. The CDR3 totals 18 residues. CDR1 and CDR2 (germline): MGHRA, YSYEKL. The chain's CDR3 is CASSQPTSGRVNTGELFF. In DNA form, the CDR3 reads TGCGCCAGCAGCCAACCGACTAGCGGGAGGGTAAACACCGGGGAGCTGTTTTTT.

The gene calls are TRBV10-3 and TRBJ2-5; 10 nucleotides agree with TRBD2. Germline V gives CDR1 ENHRY, CDR2 SYGVKD. The ends lost 2 bases at V and 0 bases at J; junction bases unmatched: 0. This CDR3 has 15 residues. CDR3 in DNA: TGTGCCATCAGTGAGGGACTAGCGGACCAAGAGACCCAGTACTTC. It encodes CAISEGLADQETQYF.

V usage is TRBV2 and J usage is TRBJ2-5; D could derive from TRBD1 or TRBD2 (6 bases each). CDR1 and CDR2 from the germline V gene are SNHLY and FYNNEI. This CDR3 has 15 residues. Between the trimmed V and J ends, which lost 0 bases and 5 bases, there was a span of 13 bases. The CDR3 region is CASSEALRGLETQYF. CDR3 bases: TGTGCCAGCAGTGAAGCTCTCCGGGGGCTGGAGACCCAGTACTTC.

The chain links TRBV12-3 or TRBV12-4 to TRBJ1-5, with D unresolved. CDR3 length equals 15 residues. Trimming stripped 3 bases from V and 2 bases from J, with 11 bases between. CDR3 nucleotide sequence: TGTGCCAGCAGTTTTGTCGGTGGGCGCAATCAGCCCCAGCATTTT. Translated, it gives CASSFVGGRNQPQHF.

This clonotype has at least ten counts. The V and J genes are TRBV28 and TRBJ2-5; TRBD2 matches at 9 bases. The CDR3 runs 16 residues. V lost 6 bases, J lost 2 bases, and 10 bases stayed unmatched. Germline-derived CDR1 and CDR2 are MDHEN and SYDVKM. The CDR3 reads CASRIRSGRQQETQYF. In DNA form, the CDR3 reads TGTGCCAGCAGGATTCGGAGCGGGAGGCAACAAGAGACCCAGTACTTC.

The table lists this clonotype with a few counts. The chain links TRBV6-2 or TRBV6-3 to TRBJ2-1; no clear D. CDR1 and CDR2 from the germline V gene are MNHEY and SVGEGT. There are 16 residues in the CDR3. Trimming took 2 bases from V and 2 from J, leaving 13 bases between them. The CDR3 coding sequence is TGTGCCAGCAGTTACCAGGCCGGCAGAGCCTACAATGAGCAGTTCTTC. Translating gives CASSYQAGRAYNEQFF.

The genes are TRBV24-1 and TRBJ1-2, with a tentative D call TRBD1 (6 bases). This CDR3 is built from 14 residues. Germline lookup yields CDR1 KGHDR and CDR2 SFDVKD. V lost 4 bases, J lost 2 bases, and 10 bases lay in between. The DNA for the CDR3 is TGTGCCACCAGTGACCCCGGACAGAACTATGGCTACACCTTC. Amino acid sequence: CATSDPGQNYGYTF.

At least ten counts were recorded for this clonotype. The chain recombines TRBV12-3 or TRBV12-4 with TRBJ2-3; TRBD1 or TRBD2 may be the D gene (6 bases each). Trimming cost V 5 bases and J 2 bases, with 14 bases left between them. CDR3 length equals 15 residues. The CDR3: CASSPWRGNTDTQYF. CDR3 DNA sequence: TGTGCCAGCAGTCCATGGAGGGGGAACACAGATACGCAGTATTTT.

The table lists this clonotype with many counts. CDR3 nucleotide sequence: TGCGCCAGCAGCTCCGGGACAGGGGTCTATGGCTACACCTTC. Its translation is CASSSGTGVYGYTF. The J gene is TRBJ1-2, the V gene TRBV5-1; 10 bases fit TRBD1. Losses at the gene ends were 3 bases for V and 4 bases for J; bases not matched to a gene: 3. Germline V gene sequence: CDR1 SGHRS, CDR2 YFSETQ. The CDR3 covers 14 residues.

The V call is TRBV6-1, the J call TRBJ2-2, with 7 bases lining up with TRBD1. The length of the CDR3 is 16 residues. Trimming cost V 6 bases and J 0 bases; bases outside gene matches: 7. Germline-derived CDR1 and CDR2 are MNHNS and SASEGT. In DNA form, the CDR3 reads TGTGCCAGCAGCAGTCCCGGGACAGCGAACACCGGGGAGCTGTTTTTT. The encoded protein is CASSSPGTANTGELFF.

This clonotype has just a few counts. The chain employs TRBV29-1 and TRBJ2-5; no firm D call. Germline V lookup: CDR1 SQVTM, CDR2 ANQGSEA. This CDR3 has 14 amino acids. V dropped 4 bases and J dropped 1 base, with 13 bases sitting between them. CDR3 in DNA: TGCAGCGTTGCCCGCTTGACACGCCAAGAGACCCAGTACTTC. It is translated as CSVARLTRQETQYF.